The 15 T cell receptor beta chains given below trace back to one sample, sequenced in a study of lymphopenia after photon versus proton radiotherapy. Using immunoSEQ multiplex PCR, the repertoire was profiled, and TCRdb retains in-frame clones only, with some absent. The data contain 150,000 to 200,000 clones, approximately 86% of them singletons. The sequencing used peripheral blood, collected from a patient treated with photon-based radiotherapy. The receptors shown here come from a middle-aged man with gastric cancer.

The sample holds one count of this clone. The gene calls are TRBV25-1 and TRBJ2-1; D ambiguous. The CDR3 length is 10 residues. Between the trimmed V and J ends, which lost 4 bases and 9 bases, there was a span of 4 bases. Germline V lookup: CDR1 MGHDK, CDR2 SYGVNS. The CDR3 sequence: CASSGGEQFF. DNA of the CDR3: TGTGCCAGCAGTGGGGGTGAGCAGTTCTTC.

This chain joins TRBV18 and TRBJ2-7; 9 bases agree with TRBD1. Germline-derived CDR1 and CDR2 are KGHSH and LQKENI. The V and J ends lost 3 bases and 5 bases, in that order; junction bases with no gene match: 14. The CDR3 contains 17 residues. CDR3 in DNA: TGTGCCAGCTCACCCCTGTCGGCCACAGGGGGCGTCCACGAGCAGTACTTC. It translates to CASSPLSATGGVHEQYF.

The V call is TRBV5-6, the J call TRBJ1-1, with 7 bases fitting TRBD1. V lost 4 bases to trimming and J lost 5 bases; unmatched junction nucleotides: 11. Germline assignment: CDR1 SGHDT and CDR2 YYEEEE. The CDR3 extends over 15 amino acids. CDR3 sequence reads: CASSSPKTGRTEAFF. The CDR3 region has the DNA TGTGCCAGCAGCAGCCCGAAGACAGGGCGGACTGAAGCTTTCTTT.

This chain links TRBV19 with TRBJ2-3, with a tentative D call TRBD2 (5 bases). Per germline, CDR1 LNHDA and CDR2 SQIVND (reference sequence). The CDR3 has 13 residues. V lost 2 bases to trimming and J lost 6 bases, with 9 bases between them. CDR3: CASSIWERDTQYF. CDR3 coding DNA: TGTGCCAGTAGTATATGGGAGCGGGATACGCAGTATTTT.

V is TRBV15 and J is TRBJ2-2; the match to TRBD2 covers 14 bases. CDR3 length: 16 amino acids. Germline V gene data show CDR1 as LNHNV and CDR2 as YYDKDF (reference sequence). After removal of 4 bases from V and 5 bases from J, the junction contained 3 bases not matched to a gene. The CDR3 region is CATSTGLAGGTGELFF. DNA of the CDR3: TGTGCCACCAGCACAGGACTAGCGGGAGGTACCGGGGAGCTGTTTTTT.

The genes are TRBV11-2 and TRBJ2-1; TRBD2 matches 7 bases. Trimming at V came to 5 bases and at J to 8 bases, leaving 15 bases not matched to a gene. CDR3 length: 16 amino acids. The germline V gene encodes CDR1 SGHAT and CDR2 FQNNGV. CDR3 residues: CASSPTAGKWGDEQFF. CDR3 nucleotides: TGTGCCAGCAGCCCTACAGCGGGAAAATGGGGCGATGAGCAGTTCTTC.

This chain uses TRBV7-9 with TRBJ1-1; 7 bases agree with TRBD1. The junction had 4 bases not matched to a gene; V was cut back by 0 bases and J by 0 bases. CDR1 SEHNR and CDR2 FQNEAQ come from the germline V gene (reference sequence). The CDR3 has 16 residues. The DNA for the CDR3 is TGTGCCAGCAGCTTAGCTCAGGGACAGATGAACACTGAAGCTTTCTTT. It codes for CASSLAQGQMNTEAFF.

The chain employs TRBV4-1 and TRBJ2-7, with 7 bases that match TRBD1. Germline CDR1 MGHRA, CDR2 YSYEKL. The CDR3 sequence is 15 residues long. Trimming removed 0 bases from V and 0 bases from J; junction bases left unmatched: 2. The CDR3 sequence is CASSQEGQSSYEQYF. For the CDR3, the DNA is TGCGCCAGCAGCCAAGAGGGACAGAGCTCCTACGAGCAGTACTTC.

The genes are TRBV27 and TRBJ2-7, with 9 bases lining up with TRBD1. The CDR3 sequence is 16 residues long. The germline V gene has CDR1 MNHEY and CDR2 SMNVEV (reference sequence). V was clipped by 1 base and J by 5 bases; unmatched bases: 9. The chain's CDR3 is CASSLYRGQGRDEQYF. As DNA, the CDR3 is TGTGCCAGCAGTTTATATCGGGGACAGGGACGGGACGAGCAGTACTTC.

For the CDR3, the DNA is TGTGCCAGCTCACCACAAAAGTTGAACACTGAAGCTTTCTTT. Translating gives CASSPQKLNTEAFF. The V call is TRBV18, the J call TRBJ1-1; D is uncertain. V was clipped by 1 base and J by 0 bases, with 6 bases between them. The germline V gene encodes CDR1 KGHSH and CDR2 LQKENI. The CDR3 is 14 amino acids.

The rearrangement links TRBV27 to TRBJ2-7; TRBD1 might be the D (6 bases). V lost 7 bases, J lost 2 bases, and 15 bases lay in between. Germline values: CDR1 MNHEY, CDR2 SMNVEV (reference sequence). The length of the CDR3 is 14 residues. The CDR3 loop reads CASMRQGQAYEQYF. CDR3 DNA sequence: TGTGCCAGCATGCGGCAGGGGCAAGCCTACGAGCAGTACTTC.

The chain is built from TRBV5-6 and TRBJ2-7; D perhaps matches TRBD1 (6 bases). CDR3 length equals 15 residues. V was shortened by 4 bases and J by 0 bases, with 14 bases between the two germline ends. Looked up from germline, CDR1 is SGHDT and CDR2 is YYEEEE. In DNA form, the CDR3 reads TGTGCCAGCAGCCCACCCTCAGGGGCCTCCTACGAGCAGTACTTC. Translation gives CASSPPSGASYEQYF.

The chain uses TRBV5-1 and TRBJ2-6; D not resolved. The V gene lost 0 bases and the J gene lost 2 bases, with 6 bases spanning the gap. In germline, CDR1 is SGHRS, CDR2 YFSETQ. The CDR3 has 15 amino acids. CDR3: CASSLGLTGANVLTF. The CDR3 DNA reads TGCGCCAGCAGCTTGGGGTTGACTGGGGCCAACGTCCTGACTTTC.

The chain carries TRBV19 and TRBJ1-5, with D maybe TRBD1 (5 bases). Germline CDR1 is LNHDA and CDR2 is SQIVND (reference sequence). This CDR3 region has 15 residues. V was trimmed by 4 bases and J by 3 bases, leaving 13 bases between them. The DNA for the CDR3 is TGTGCCAGTAGTAGCTGGGACGGTTACAATCAGCCCCAGCATTTT. It is translated as CASSSWDGYNQPQHF.

The V and J genes are TRBV7-9 and TRBJ2-5; D may be TRBD2 (6 bases). The CDR3 is made up of 15 amino acids. Per germline, CDR1 SEHNR and CDR2 FQNEAQ (reference sequence). Trimming shortened V by 1 base and J by 5 bases, and 14 bases separated the two germline ends. In DNA form, the CDR3 reads TGTGCCAGCAGCTTAGGAAGTACTAGCATGGAGACCCAGTACTTC. Its protein product is CASSLGSTSMETQYF.